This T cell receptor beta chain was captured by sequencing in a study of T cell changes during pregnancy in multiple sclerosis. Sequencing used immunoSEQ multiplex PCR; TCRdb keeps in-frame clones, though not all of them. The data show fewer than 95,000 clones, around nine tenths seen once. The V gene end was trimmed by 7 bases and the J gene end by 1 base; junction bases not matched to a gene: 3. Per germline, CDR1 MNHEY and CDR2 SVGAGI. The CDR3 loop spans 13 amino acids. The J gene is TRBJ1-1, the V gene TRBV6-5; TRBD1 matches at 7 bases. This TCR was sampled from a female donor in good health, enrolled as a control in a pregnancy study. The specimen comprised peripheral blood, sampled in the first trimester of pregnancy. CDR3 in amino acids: CASTRGKNTEAFF. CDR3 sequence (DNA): TGTGCCAGCACCAGGGGGAAGAACACTGAAGCTTTCTTT.